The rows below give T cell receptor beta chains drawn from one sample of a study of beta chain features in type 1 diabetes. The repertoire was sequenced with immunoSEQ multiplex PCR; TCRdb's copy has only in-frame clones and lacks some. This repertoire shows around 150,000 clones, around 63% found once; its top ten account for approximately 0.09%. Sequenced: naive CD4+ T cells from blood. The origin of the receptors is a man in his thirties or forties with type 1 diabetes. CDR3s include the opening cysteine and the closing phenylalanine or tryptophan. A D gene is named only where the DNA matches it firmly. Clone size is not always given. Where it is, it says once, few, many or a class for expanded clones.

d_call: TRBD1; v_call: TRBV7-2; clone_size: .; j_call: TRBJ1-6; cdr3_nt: TGTGCCAGCAGCGCGACAGGGGTCTCACCCCTCCACTTT; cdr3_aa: CASSATGVSPLHF
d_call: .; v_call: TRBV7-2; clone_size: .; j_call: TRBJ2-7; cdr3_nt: TGTGCCAGCAGCCCTGGGATTTTTATCGAGCAGTACTTC; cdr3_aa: CASSPGIFIEQYF
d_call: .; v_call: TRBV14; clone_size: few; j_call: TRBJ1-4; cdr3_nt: TGTGCCAGCAGCCAAGAATTAGGGAGGGAAAAACTGTTTTTT; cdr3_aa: CASSQELGREKLFF
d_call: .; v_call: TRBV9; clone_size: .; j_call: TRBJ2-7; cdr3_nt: TGTGCCAGCAGCGTAGCTACAGGGTCATCATACGAGCAGTACTTC; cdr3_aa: CASSVATGSSYEQYF
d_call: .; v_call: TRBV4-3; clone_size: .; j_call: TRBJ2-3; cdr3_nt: TGCGCCAGCAGCCAAGATAGGGCCGGAGATACGCAGTATTTT; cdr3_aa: CASSQDRAGDTQYF
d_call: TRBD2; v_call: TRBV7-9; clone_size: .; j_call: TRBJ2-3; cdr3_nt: TGTGCCAGCAGCTTGCAGCGGGGAGGCACAGATACGCAGTATTTT; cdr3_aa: CASSLQRGGTDTQYF
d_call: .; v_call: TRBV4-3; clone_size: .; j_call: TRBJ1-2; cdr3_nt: TGCGCCAGCAGCCGCTCAGGGGTCCCTAACTATGGCTACACCTTC; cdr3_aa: CASSRSGVPNYGYTF
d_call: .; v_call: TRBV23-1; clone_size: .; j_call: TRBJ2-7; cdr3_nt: TGCGCCAGCAGTCAGGTCTTTACCCAGCTCGACGAGCAGTACTTC; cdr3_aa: CASSQVFTQLDEQYF
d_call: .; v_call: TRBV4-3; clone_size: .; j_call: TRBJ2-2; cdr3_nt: TGCGCCAGCAGCAGAGGACGTAGCACCGGGGAGCTGTTTTTT; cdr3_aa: CASSRGRSTGELFF
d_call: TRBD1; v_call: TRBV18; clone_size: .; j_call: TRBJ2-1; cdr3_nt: TGTGCCAGCTCACCAGGGACAGGGTCCTACAATGAGCAGTTCTTC; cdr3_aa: CASSPGTGSYNEQFF
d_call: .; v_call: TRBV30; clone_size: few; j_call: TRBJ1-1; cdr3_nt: TGTGCCTGGAGTGCAATGAGGGCAGGGATTAGGTCTGAAGCTTTCTTT; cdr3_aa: CAWSAMRAGIRSEAFF
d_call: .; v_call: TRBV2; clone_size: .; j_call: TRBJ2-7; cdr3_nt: TGTGCCAGCAGTGAGATTCAGGGTGAGCAGTACTTC; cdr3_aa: CASSEIQGEQYF
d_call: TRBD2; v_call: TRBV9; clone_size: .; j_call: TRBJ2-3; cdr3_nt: TGTGCCAGCAGCGTACTAGCGGGGGTCACAGATACGCAGTATTTT; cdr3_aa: CASSVLAGVTDTQYF
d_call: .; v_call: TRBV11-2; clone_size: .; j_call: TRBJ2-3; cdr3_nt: TGTGCCAGCAGCCCTACCTCTAGTGGTACGCAGTATTTT; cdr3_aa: CASSPTSSGTQYF
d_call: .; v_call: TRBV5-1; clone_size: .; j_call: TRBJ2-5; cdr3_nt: TGCGCCAGCAGCTTTTCGTGGGAGACCCAGTACTTC; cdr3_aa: CASSFSWETQYF
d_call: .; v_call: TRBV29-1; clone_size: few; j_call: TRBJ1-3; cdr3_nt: TGCAGCGTTGGCAGGGGCTCTGGAAACACCATATATTTT; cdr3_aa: CSVGRGSGNTIYF
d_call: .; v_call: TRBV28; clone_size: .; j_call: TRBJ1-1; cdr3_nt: TGTGCCAGCAGTTTAGGCAGGGACACTGAAGCTTTCTTT; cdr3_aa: CASSLGRDTEAFF
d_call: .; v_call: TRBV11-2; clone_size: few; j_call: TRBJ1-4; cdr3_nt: TGTGCCAGCAGCTTAGGAACAGCTAATGAAAAACTGTTTTTT; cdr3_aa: CASSLGTANEKLFF
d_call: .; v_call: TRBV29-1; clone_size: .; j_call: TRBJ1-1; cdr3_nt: TGCAGCGTGACCGGGTCGTCGAACACTGAAGCTTTCTTT; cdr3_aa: CSVTGSSNTEAFF
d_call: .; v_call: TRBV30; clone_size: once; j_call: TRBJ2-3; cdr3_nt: TGTGCCTGGAGTGCCTCCCCCGGAGGGATTAGCACAGATACGCAGTATTTT; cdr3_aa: CAWSASPGGISTDTQYF
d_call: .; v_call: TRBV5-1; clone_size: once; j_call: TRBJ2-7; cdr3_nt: TGCGCCAGCAGCTTGAACCTCGACGGCTCCTACGAGCAGTACTTC; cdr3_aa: CASSLNLDGSYEQYF
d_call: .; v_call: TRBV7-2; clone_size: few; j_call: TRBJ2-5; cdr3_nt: TGTGCCAGCAGCTGGGTACAAGAGACCCAGTACTTC; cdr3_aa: CASSWVQETQYF
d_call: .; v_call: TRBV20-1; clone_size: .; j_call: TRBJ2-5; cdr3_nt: TGCAGTGCGCCCTTTCAAGAGACCCAGTACTTC; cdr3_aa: CSAPFQETQYF
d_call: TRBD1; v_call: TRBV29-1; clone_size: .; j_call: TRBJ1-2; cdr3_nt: TGCAGCGTAGACGACAGGGGGCGCTACACCTTC; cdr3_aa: CSVDDRGRYTF
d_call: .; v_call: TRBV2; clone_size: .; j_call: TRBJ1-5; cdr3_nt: TGTGCCAGCAGAGGACAGCACAATCAGCCCCAGCATTTT; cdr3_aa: CASRGQHNQPQHF
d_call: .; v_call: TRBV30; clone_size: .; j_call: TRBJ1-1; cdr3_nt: TGTGCCTGGAGTGTACAGATGAACACTGAAGCTTTCTTT; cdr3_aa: CAWSVQMNTEAFF
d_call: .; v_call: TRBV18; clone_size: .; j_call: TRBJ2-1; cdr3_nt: TGTGCCAGCTCAGATCACATTGACGGCCTCTATGAGCAGTTCTTC; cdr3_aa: CASSDHIDGLYEQFF
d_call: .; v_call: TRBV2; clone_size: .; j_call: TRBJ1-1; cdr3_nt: TGTGCCAGCAGTGACTCAGGGCTACGGGCTTTCTTT; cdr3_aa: CASSDSGLRAFF
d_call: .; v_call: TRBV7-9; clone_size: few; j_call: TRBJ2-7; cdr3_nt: TGTGCCAGCAGCTTATGGGGTGCCTACGAGCAGTACTTC; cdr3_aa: CASSLWGAYEQYF
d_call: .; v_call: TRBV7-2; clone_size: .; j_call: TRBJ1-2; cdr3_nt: TGTGCCAGCAGCTCCCGGAAGGAAAAAGGCTACACCTTC; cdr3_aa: CASSSRKEKGYTF
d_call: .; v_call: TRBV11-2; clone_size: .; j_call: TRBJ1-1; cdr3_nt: TGTGCCAGCAGGCCAGGGTTTCAGAACACTGAAGCTTTCTTT; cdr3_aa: CASRPGFQNTEAFF
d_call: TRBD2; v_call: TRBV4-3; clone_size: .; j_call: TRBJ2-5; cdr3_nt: TGCGCCAGCAGCCAAGAGCCAGGGCGGGGGGAGACCCAGTACTTC; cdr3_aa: CASSQEPGRGETQYF
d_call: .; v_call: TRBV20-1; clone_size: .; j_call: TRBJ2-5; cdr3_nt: TGCAGTGCTAGGCAAGAGACCCAGTACTTC; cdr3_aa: CSARQETQYF
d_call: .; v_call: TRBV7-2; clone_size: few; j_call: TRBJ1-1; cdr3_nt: TGTGCCAGCAGCTTAGGGGGGCAGAACACTGAAGCTTTCTTT; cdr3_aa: CASSLGGQNTEAFF
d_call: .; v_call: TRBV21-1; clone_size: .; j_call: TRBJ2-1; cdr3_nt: TGTGCCAGCAGCAAAGCAGCGGGGCTTTCCTACAATGAGCAGTTCTTC; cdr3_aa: CASSKAAGLSYNEQFF
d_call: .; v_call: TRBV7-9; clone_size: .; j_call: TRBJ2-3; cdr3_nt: TGTGCCAGCAGCTTCAGACAGACAGATACGCAGTATTTT; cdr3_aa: CASSFRQTDTQYF
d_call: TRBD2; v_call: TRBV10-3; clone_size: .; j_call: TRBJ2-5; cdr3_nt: TGTGCCATCAGTGAGCACCAGCGGGGGGGCCCCGAGACCCAGTACTTC; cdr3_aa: CAISEHQRGGPETQYF
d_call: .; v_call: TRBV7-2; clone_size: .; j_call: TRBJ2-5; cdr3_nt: TGTGCCAGCAGCTCGGGACCGAATCAAGGCGGAGAGACCCAGTACTTC; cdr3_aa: CASSSGPNQGGETQYF
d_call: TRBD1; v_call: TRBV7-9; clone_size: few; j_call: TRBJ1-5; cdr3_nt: TGTGCCAGCAGCACGACAGGGGCCGAGGATCAGCCCCAGCATTTT; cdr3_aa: CASSTTGAEDQPQHF
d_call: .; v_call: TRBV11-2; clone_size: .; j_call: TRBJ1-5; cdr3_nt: TGTGCCAGCAGCGCCGACAGGCTTTTGGGGGCTCAGCCCCAGCATTTT; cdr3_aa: CASSADRLLGAQPQHF
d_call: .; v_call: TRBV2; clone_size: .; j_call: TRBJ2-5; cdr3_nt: TGTGCCAGCAGTTCTCAGGACCAAGAGACCCAGTACTTC; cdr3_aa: CASSSQDQETQYF
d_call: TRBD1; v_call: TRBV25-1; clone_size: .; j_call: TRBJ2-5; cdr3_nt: TGTGCCAGCAGAAAACCCGGACAGGGCCACGAGACCCAGTACTTC; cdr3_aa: CASRKPGQGHETQYF
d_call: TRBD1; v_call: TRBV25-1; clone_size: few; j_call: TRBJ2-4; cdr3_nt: TGTGCCAGCAGTCCAGAGGGCAGGGGGCATAACATTCAGTACTTC; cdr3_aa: CASSPEGRGHNIQYF
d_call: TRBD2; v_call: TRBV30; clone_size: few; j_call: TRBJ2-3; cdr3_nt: TGTGCCTGGACTAGCGGTTCTAGCACAGATACGCAGTATTTT; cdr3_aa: CAWTSGSSTDTQYF
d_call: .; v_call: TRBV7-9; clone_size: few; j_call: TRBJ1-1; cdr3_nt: TGTGCCAGCAGCTGGGACGGGAACACTGAAGCTTTCTTT; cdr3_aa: CASSWDGNTEAFF
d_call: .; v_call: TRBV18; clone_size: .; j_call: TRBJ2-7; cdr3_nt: TGTGCCAGCTCACCTAGACAGGTCTTCTACGAGCAGTACTTC; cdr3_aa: CASSPRQVFYEQYF
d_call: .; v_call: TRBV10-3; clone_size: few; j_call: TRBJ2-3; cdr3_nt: TGTGCCATCAAGGGGGAGGCAGATACGCAGTATTTT; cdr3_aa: CAIKGEADTQYF
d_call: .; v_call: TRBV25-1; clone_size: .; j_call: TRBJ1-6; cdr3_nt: TGTGCCAGCAGTGAAGGGGAATCCTATTCACCCCTCCACTTT; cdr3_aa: CASSEGESYSPLHF
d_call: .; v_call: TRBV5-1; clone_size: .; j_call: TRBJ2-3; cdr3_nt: TGCGCCAGCAGCATCAAGGCTACAGACCCCACAGATACGCAGTATTTT; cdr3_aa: CASSIKATDPTDTQYF
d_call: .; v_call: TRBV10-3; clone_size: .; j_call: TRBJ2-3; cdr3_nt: TGTGCCATCAGTACTTACAGGGAGGGAGATACGCAGTATTTT; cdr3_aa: CAISTYREGDTQYF
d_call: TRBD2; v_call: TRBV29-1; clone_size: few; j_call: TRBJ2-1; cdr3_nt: TGCAGCGTGGACACTAGCGGGGGTGATGAGCAGTTCTTC; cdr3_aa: CSVDTSGGDEQFF
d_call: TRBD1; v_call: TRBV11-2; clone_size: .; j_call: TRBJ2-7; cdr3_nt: TGTGCCAGCAGCCCGCGGGACAGGGTGTTGAACGAGCAGTACTTC; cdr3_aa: CASSPRDRVLNEQYF
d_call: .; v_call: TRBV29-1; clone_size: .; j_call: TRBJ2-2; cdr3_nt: TGCAGCGTTAGCCGAGCGGGGAACACCGGGGAGCTGTTTTTT; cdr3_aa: CSVSRAGNTGELFF